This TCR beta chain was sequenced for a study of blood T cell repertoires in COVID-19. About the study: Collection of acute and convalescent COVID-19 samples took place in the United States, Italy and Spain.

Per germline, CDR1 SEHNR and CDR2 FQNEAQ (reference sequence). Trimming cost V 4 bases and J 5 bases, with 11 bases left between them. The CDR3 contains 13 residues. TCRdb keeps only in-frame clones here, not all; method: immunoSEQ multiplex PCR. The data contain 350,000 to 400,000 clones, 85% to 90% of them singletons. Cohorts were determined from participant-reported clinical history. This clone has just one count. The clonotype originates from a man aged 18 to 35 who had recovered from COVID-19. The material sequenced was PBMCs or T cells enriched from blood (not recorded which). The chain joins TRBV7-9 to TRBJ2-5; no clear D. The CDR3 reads CASSYTNGETQYF. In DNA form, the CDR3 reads TGTGCCAGCAGCTATACCAACGGGGAGACCCAGTACTTC.